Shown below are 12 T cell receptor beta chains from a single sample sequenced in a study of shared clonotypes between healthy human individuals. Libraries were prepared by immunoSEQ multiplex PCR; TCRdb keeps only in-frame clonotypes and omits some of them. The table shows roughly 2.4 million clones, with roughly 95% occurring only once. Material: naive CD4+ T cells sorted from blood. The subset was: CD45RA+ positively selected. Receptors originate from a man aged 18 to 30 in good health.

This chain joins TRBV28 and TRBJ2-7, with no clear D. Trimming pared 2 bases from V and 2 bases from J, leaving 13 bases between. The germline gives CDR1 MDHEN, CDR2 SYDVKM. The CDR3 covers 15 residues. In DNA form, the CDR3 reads TGTGCCAGCAGTTTAGTCCAGGCCGCCCCCTACGAGCAGTACTTC. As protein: CASSLVQAAPYEQYF.

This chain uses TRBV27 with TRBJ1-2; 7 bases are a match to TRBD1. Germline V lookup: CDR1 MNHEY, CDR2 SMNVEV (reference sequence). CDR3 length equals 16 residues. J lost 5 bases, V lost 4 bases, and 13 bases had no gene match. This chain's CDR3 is CASSSPSRQGTYGYTF. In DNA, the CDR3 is TGTGCCAGCAGTTCGCCGTCACGACAGGGAACTTATGGCTACACCTTC.

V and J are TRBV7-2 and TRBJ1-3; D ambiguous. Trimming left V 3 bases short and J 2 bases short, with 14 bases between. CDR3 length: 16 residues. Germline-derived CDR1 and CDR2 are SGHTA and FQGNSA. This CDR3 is CASSFFPASPGNTIYF. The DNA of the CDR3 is TGTGCCAGCAGCTTCTTCCCCGCCAGTCCTGGAAACACCATATATTTT.

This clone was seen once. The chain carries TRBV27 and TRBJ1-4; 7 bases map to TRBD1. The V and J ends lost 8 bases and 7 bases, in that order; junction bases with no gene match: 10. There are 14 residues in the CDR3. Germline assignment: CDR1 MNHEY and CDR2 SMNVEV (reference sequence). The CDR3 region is CASRTTGLGEKLFF. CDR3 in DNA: TGTGCCAGCCGTACGACAGGGTTAGGTGAAAAACTGTTTTTT.

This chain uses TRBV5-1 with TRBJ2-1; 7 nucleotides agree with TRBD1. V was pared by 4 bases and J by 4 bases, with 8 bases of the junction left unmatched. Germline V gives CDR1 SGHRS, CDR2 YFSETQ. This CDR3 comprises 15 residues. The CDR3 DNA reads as TGCGCCAGCAGCAAGCTACAGGGGACGTACAATGAGCAGTTCTTC. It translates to CASSKLQGTYNEQFF.

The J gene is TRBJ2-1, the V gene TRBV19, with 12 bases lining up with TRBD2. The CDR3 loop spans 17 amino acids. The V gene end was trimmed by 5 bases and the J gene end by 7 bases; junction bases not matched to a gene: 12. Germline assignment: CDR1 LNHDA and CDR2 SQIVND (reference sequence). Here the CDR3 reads CASSPTSLAGGRNEQFF. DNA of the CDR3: TGTGCCAGTAGTCCCACCTCTCTAGCGGGGGGGAGGAATGAGCAGTTCTTC.

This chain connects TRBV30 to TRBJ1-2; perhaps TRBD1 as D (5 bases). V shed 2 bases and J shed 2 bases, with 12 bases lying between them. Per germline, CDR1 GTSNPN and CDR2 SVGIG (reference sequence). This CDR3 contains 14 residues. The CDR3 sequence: CAWSRGELNYGYTF. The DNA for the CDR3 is TGTGCCTGGAGTCGAGGGGAGTTGAACTATGGCTACACCTTC.

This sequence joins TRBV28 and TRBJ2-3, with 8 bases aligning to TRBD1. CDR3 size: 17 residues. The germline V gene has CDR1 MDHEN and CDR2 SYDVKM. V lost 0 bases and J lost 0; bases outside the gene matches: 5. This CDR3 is CASSLWAGGSSTDTQYF. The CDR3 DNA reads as TGTGCCAGCAGTTTATGGGCAGGGGGCTCTAGCACAGATACGCAGTATTTT.

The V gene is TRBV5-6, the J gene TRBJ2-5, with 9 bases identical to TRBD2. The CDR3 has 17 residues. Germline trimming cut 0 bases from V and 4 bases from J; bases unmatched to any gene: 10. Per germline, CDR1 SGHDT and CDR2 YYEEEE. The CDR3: CASSLERLAEIGETQYF. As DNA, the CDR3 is TGTGCCAGCAGCTTGGAGAGACTAGCGGAGATAGGAGAGACCCAGTACTTC.

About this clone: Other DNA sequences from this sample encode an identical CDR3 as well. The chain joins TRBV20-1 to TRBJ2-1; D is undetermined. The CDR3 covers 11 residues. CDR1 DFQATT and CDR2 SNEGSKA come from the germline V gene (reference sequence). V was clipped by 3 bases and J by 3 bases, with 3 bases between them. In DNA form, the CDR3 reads TGCAGTGCTAGGAGCTACAATGAGCAGTTCTTC. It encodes CSARSYNEQFF.

The CDR3 DNA follows: TGTGCCAGCAGTGGACAGGCAGATACGCAGTATTTT. This codes for CASSGQADTQYF. V gene TRBV2 combines with J gene TRBJ2-3; a possible D gene is TRBD1 (6 bases). Germline CDR1 and CDR2: SNHLY and FYNNEI. V was clipped by 4 bases and J by 4 bases, with 6 bases between them. The CDR3 extends over 12 amino acids.

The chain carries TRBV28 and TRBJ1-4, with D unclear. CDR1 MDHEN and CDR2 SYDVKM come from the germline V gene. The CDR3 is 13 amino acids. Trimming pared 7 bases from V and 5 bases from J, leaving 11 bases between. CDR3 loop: CASTRETNEKLFF. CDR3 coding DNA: TGTGCCAGCACGCGGGAAACCAATGAAAAACTGTTTTTT.